This T cell receptor (beta chain) stems from a study of follicular helper T cells after annual influenza vaccination. At the level of the study: For some subjects, blood spans the 2013-2014, 2014-2015 and 2015-2016 annual vaccinations.

Findings and limits, study-wide: Undersampling of the much larger non-cTfh compartments could not be excluded for influenza clone enrichment.

The time point denotes: 2015-2016 season, pre-vaccination. Community-dwelling subjects without influenza vaccination in the prior 6 months were enrolled. Excluded were substance abuse, HIV/AIDS, active cancer, immunomodulatory drugs and active illness. A note on this clone: Its specificity is not known.

Here immunoSEQ multiplex PCR was the method, and the copy in TCRdb shows in-frame clones only, minus some. Altogether around 6,500 clones are present, approximately 85% being singletons, with the ten largest covering 0.6% to 0.95%. Between the trimmed V and J ends, which lost 4 bases and 7 bases, there was a span of 16 bases. Germline CDR1 reads SEHNR; CDR2 reads FQNEAQ (reference sequence). The CDR3 sequence is 14 residues long. The specimen was CXCR5- memory CD4+ T cells sorted from blood, collected on the day of influenza vaccination. The chain carries TRBV7-9 and TRBJ2-5, with D perhaps TRBD1 or TRBD2 (5 bases each). This TCR derives from an adult who received the influenza vaccine. As DNA, the CDR3 is TGTGCCAGCAGCTCCCGGGACCGGGGCGGGACCCAGTACTTC. It translates to CASSSRDRGGTQYF.